This T cell receptor (beta chain) was sequenced during a study of shared clonotypes between healthy human individuals (TCRdb year 2020). For the study in its entirety: A couple of women and a few men aged 18 to 49 years were included in the cohort. Blood TCR repertoires of about 5 healthy adults were deeply sequenced to estimate repertoire size and the extent of clonotype sharing between individuals. To increase sequencing depth and limit assay-specific biases, different laboratories used diverse techniques to prepare libraries and sequence TCR repertoires. Between about 0.85 and 9.5 billion PBMCs per donor were obtained by leukapheresis.

Broader findings and caveats from the paper: Because the study included only a small number of donors, the genetic and exposure-history diversity represented was limited. Based on pairwise subsampling, the degree of clonotype sharing among donors was expected to be affected by sequencing depth. Sampling was restricted to blood, and TCR repertoires in tissue are likely to differ from TCR repertoires in blood.

Comment on this clone: Its antigen is unknown. Base-call qualities are not available, and no considerably larger clone is one nucleotide away.

The donors were healthy, HIV-negative adults with no recently reported acute infections or vaccinations. Only Caucasian adults living in Nashville, Tennessee, USA were represented among the donors. In the unsorted samples, 70 million to 95 million PBMCs were counted, and genomic DNA was extracted using the QIAamp DNA Blood Mini kit. After blood collection by leukapheresis, PBMCs were isolated using Ficoll-Histopaque density gradient centrifugation and then cryopreserved in the vapor phase of liquid nitrogen. TCR CDR3 regions were amplified from genomic DNA by multiplex PCR using the deep immunoSEQ assay. Extracted genomic DNA from each cell subset was distributed evenly across all wells of several immunoSEQ 96-well plates, and each plate was treated as a replicate. For unsorted PBMC, approximately 0.3 ug of genomic DNA, equivalent to approximately 30,000 T cell genomes, went into each replicate PCR. Ten immunoSEQ deep assay plates were used to sequence the unsorted PBMC genomic DNA. The purified libraries were quantified using a Qubit 3.0 fluorometer, sized with a Bioanalyzer 2100, and then quantified again using the KAPA Library Quantification kit. Every immunoSEQ 96-well plate was sequenced on a separate single-read 150-cycle Illumina NextSeq 550 flow cell. The published analysis was carried out like this. Because the immunoSEQ output included only junctional sequences and no quality scores, the filtering could not be the same as the filtering used for full-length reads. To assign V/J genes and CDR3, sequences were annotated using PyIR, a Python wrapper for IgBLAST v1.9, with IMGT germline references. Reads were removed for weak V/J assignments (E-value above 1e-6), missing CDR3, stop codons, out-of-frame junctions, or ambiguous translated residues. A V3J clonotype was defined by an identical inferred V gene, J gene, and CDR3 amino acid sequence. Percentage overlap between repertoires was computed as shared unique clonotypes divided by the size of the smaller repertoire. Richness of each repertoire was evaluated using RTK rarefaction, the Chao1 estimator, and Recon v2.1 estimates of unobserved clonotypes. The table was pulled from immuneACCESS by TCRdb, which kept in-frame rearrangements only. Such tables lose some clones; where checked, under half of the loss comes from unresolved V genes, and the rest has no known cause. Clone size and the V and J calls come from that table; the DNA yielded D and trimming. Across this sample there are hundreds of thousands of clones, with around 79% seen only once. The ten most abundant clones make up about 13% of the sample.

Sequenced material: PBMCs. The source of this sequence is a woman aged 35 to 49 in good health. Some clones in this sample may be carry-over from other donors' samples.

The DNA sequence is as follows: TGTGCCAGCTACTCCCGGGGGGGGAACACTGAAGCTTTCTTT. This yields the protein CASYSRGGNTEAFF. The sequence joins TRBV28 to TRBJ1-1, and TRBD1 may be the D gene, going by 5 matching bases. The V and J ends are trimmed by 8 bases and 1 base, leaving 14 bases between them. CDR1 and CDR2 are drawn from the germline V gene: MDHEN, SYDVKM. The CDR3 goes from the cysteine to the phenylalanine over 14 residues. Only CDR3 DNA is held: 42 bases, read in frame from base 1.